This T cell receptor beta chain was sequenced for a study of T cell clonotyping in hematopoietic cell transplantation. Measured with immunoSEQ multiplex PCR; TCRdb has only the in-frame clones, and not every one. The sample lists more than 9,000 clones, around 93% occurring once. The CDR3 runs 20 residues. Germline loops: CDR1 SGHKS, CDR2 YYEKEE (reference sequence). Trimming cost V 1 base and J 4 bases, with 30 bases left between them. Material for sequencing was peripheral blood mononuclear cells. The TCR sequence derives from a woman between 50 and 59 years old in good health. Some clones in this sample may be carry-over from other donors' samples. J is TRBJ2-7 and V is TRBV5-5, with D tentatively TRBD1 (5 bases). CDR3 bases: TGTGCCAGCAGCTTGCAAGGGGCCCGACGGAGCGAGTTACCCAGTTACGAGCAGTACTTC. It yields the protein CASSLQGARRSELPSYEQYF.